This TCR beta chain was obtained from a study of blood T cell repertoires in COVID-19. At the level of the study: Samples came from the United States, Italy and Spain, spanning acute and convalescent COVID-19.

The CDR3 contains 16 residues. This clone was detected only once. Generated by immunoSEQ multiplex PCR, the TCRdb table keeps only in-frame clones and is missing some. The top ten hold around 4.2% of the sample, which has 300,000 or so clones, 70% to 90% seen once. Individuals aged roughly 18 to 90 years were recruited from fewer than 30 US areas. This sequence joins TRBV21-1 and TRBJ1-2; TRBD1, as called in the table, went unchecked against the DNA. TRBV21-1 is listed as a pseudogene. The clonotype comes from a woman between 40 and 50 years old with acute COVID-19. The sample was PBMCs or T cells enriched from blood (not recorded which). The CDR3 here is CASPWYRDRGHYGYTF. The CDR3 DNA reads TGTGCCAGTCCTTGGTACCGGGACAGGGGCCACTATGGCTACACCTTC.